These 13 T cell receptor beta chains came from one sample sequenced in a study of T cells in localized non-small cell lung cancer. Sequencing was performed with immunoSEQ multiplex PCR; in TCRdb, only in-frame clones are kept and a portion is missing. The sample includes around 40,000 clones, roughly 86% of them seen just once. The sequences come from peripheral blood, collected before any cancer treatment. These receptors all come from a female donor over 55 with stage I squamous cell lung carcinoma.

The chain carries TRBV7-6 and TRBJ2-5; TRBD2 matches at 7 bases. From germline, CDR1 is SGHVS and CDR2 FNYEAQ. The CDR3 spans 12 residues. Trimming at V came to 5 bases and at J to 8 bases, leaving 5 bases not matched to a gene. DNA of the CDR3: TGTGCCAGCAGCCTCGGGGAGGGAACCCAGTACTTC. It encodes CASSLGEGTQYF.

The V gene is TRBV21-1, the J gene TRBJ2-7. TRBV21-1 is a documented pseudogene. CDR3 length: 18 amino acids. In DNA form, the CDR3 reads TGTGCCAGCAGCAAAACGGTGGTGGTGGAAGGACCCAGCTACGAGCAGTACTTC. Protein: CASSKTVVVEGPSYEQYF.

The CDR3 DNA reads TGTGCCAGCAGTACGCGTCTCGAGCAGTACTTC. Protein sequence: CASSTRLEQYF. The chain is built from TRBV6-5 and TRBJ2-7; D is uncertain. This CDR3 has 11 amino acids. Looked up from germline, CDR1 is MNHEY and CDR2 is SVGAGI. Trimming stripped 5 bases from V and 6 bases from J, with 8 bases between.

This sequence joins TRBV6-1 and TRBJ1-1; D not certain. CDR1 and CDR2 (germline): MNHNS, SASEGT. The CDR3 totals 15 residues. V dropped 8 bases and J dropped 4 bases, with 20 bases sitting between them. The CDR3 coding sequence is TGTGCCAGCGGCCCAAAGAGGGTCTGGAGCACTGAAGCTTTCTTT. Protein sequence: CASGPKRVWSTEAFF.

This clone turned up a few times. The gene calls are TRBV15 and TRBJ1-5; no reliable D call. Trimming cost V 0 bases and J 4 bases, with 10 bases left between them. Germline V gene sequence: CDR1 LNHNV, CDR2 YYDKDF (reference sequence). The CDR3 has 15 residues. The CDR3 loop is CATSRELGWNQPQHF. Written as DNA, the CDR3 is TGTGCCACCAGCAGAGAGTTGGGCTGGAATCAGCCCCAGCATTTT.

The V call is TRBV30, the J call TRBJ1-3; 7 bases align to TRBD1. The CDR3 is 14 residues long. J lost 1 base, V lost 3 bases, and 3 bases had no gene match. Germline CDR1 GTSNPN, CDR2 SVGIG (reference sequence). The CDR3 spells CAWRRQGSGNTIYF. DNA of the CDR3: TGTGCCTGGAGGCGACAGGGTTCTGGAAACACCATATATTTT.

The genes are TRBV6-5 and TRBJ2-7, with 7 bases lining up with TRBD1. The ends lost 6 bases at V and 5 bases at J; junction bases unmatched: 10. This CDR3 has 14 residues. In germline, CDR1 is MNHEY, CDR2 SVGAGI. This CDR3 reads CASSPTGTVHEQYF. The CDR3 DNA sequence: TGTGCCAGCAGCCCGACAGGGACCGTCCACGAGCAGTACTTC.

The chain carries TRBV5-4 and TRBJ2-6; possible D gene TRBD2, 6 bases. Germline CDR1 is SGHNT and CDR2 is YYREEE (reference sequence). The V end was cut by 0 bases, the J end by 2 bases, with 9 bases between. The CDR3 contains 16 residues. The CDR3 coding sequence is TGTGCCAGCAGCTTGGGATCGGGGGCTGGGGCCAACGTCCTGACTTTC. Residues: CASSLGSGAGANVLTF.

J is TRBJ1-1 and V is TRBV5-1; 9 bases agree with TRBD1. Germline V gene data show CDR1 as SGHRS and CDR2 as YFSETQ. This CDR3 has 15 residues. V gave up 3 bases and J gave up 5 bases; unmatched junction bases: 8. This CDR3 reads CASSWDRDRRTEAFF. The CDR3 bases are TGCGCCAGCAGCTGGGACAGGGACCGGAGAACTGAAGCTTTCTTT.

The chain is built from TRBV7-8 and TRBJ1-4; the D is unclear. Germline loops: CDR1 SGHVS, CDR2 FQNEAQ. This CDR3 region has 15 residues. The ends were cut back, 7 bases at V and 3 bases at J, with 15 bases in the middle. The CDR3 coding sequence is TGTGCCAGCACCCCCCGAGGGTTTGCTAATGAAAAACTGTTTTTT. Translated: CASTPRGFANEKLFF.

The V and J genes are TRBV7-2 and TRBJ1-2; tentative D call: TRBD1 (6 bases). Germline lookup yields CDR1 SGHTA and CDR2 FQGNSA. The V and J ends lost 2 bases and 4 bases respectively, with 14 bases between them. The CDR3 contains 15 residues. CDR3 nucleotides: TGTGCCAGCAGCTTAAATGGGGGGCGGGCCTATGGCTACACCTTC. It codes for CASSLNGGRAYGYTF.

This chain joins TRBV30 and TRBJ1-5; 7 bases match TRBD1. The J segment lost 0 bases and the V segment lost 2 bases, leaving 7 bases of the junction unmatched. Germline assignment: CDR1 GTSNPN and CDR2 SVGIG (reference sequence). This CDR3 is built from 16 residues. The CDR3 loop reads CAWSIKTGSSNQPQHF. DNA of the CDR3: TGTGCCTGGAGTATCAAGACAGGGAGTAGCAATCAGCCCCAGCATTTT.

This chain links TRBV4-1 with TRBJ1-2; a weak D match, TRBD1 (5 bases). The CDR3 length is 15 residues. Germline-derived CDR1 and CDR2 are MGHRA and YSYEKL. Trimming took off 0 bases at V and 2 bases at J, with 10 bases between the two ends. CDR3: CASSQEGAGNYGYTF. CDR3 coding DNA: TGCGCCAGCAGCCAAGAAGGGGCAGGAAACTATGGCTACACCTTC.